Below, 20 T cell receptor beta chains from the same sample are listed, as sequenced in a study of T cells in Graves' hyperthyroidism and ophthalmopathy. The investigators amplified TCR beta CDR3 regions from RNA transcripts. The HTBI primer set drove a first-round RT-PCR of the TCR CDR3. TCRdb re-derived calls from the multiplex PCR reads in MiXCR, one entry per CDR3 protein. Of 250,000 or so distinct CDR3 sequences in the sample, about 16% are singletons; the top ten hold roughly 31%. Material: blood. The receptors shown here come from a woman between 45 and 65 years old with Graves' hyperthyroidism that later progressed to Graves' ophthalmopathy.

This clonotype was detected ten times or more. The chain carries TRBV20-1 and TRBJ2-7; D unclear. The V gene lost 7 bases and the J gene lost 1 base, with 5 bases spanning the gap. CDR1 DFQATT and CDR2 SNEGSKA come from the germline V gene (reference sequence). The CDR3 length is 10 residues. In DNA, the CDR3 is TGCAGTGGGGTTTCCTACGAGCAGTACTTC. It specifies CSGVSYEQYF.

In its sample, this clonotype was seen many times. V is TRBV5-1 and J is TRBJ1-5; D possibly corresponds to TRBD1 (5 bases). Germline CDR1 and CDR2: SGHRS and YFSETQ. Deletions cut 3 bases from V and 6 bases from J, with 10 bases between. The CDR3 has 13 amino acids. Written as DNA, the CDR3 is TGCGCCAGCAGCTCCCAGGGTGGTCAGCCCCAGCATTTT. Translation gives CASSSQGGQPQHF.

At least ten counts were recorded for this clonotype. The CDR3 region has the DNA TGTGCCAGCAGCTTAGGGTTCCGGGACGGGGGTTACAATGAGCAGTTCTTC. This sequence encodes CASSLGFRDGGYNEQFF. The chain combines TRBV7-8 with TRBJ2-1, with a weak D call TRBD2 (6 bases). V was shortened by 1 base and J by 4 bases, with 17 bases between the two germline ends. Per germline, CDR1 SGHVS and CDR2 FQNEAQ. The length of the CDR3 is 17 residues.

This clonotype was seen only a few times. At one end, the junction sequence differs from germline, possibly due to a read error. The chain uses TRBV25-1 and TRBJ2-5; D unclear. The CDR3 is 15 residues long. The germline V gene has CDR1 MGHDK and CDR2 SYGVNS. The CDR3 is CASSELSTTKETRYF. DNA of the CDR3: TGTGCCAGCAGTGAATTAAGCACGACCAAAGAGACCCGGTACTTC.

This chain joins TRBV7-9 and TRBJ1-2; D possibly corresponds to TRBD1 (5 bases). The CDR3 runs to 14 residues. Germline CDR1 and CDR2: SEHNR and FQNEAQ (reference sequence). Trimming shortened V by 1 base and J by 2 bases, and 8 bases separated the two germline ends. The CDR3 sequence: CASSLVGGNYGYTF. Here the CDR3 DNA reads TGTGCCAGCAGCTTAGTTGGGGGGAACTATGGCTACACCTTC.

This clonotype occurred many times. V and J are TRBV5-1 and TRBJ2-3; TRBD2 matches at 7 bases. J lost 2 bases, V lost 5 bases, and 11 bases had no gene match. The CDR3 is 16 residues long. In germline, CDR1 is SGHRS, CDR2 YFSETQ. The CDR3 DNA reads TGCGCCAGCAGTCCCGGGTCTAGCGGACTCACAGATACGCAGTATTTT. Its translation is CASSPGSSGLTDTQYF.

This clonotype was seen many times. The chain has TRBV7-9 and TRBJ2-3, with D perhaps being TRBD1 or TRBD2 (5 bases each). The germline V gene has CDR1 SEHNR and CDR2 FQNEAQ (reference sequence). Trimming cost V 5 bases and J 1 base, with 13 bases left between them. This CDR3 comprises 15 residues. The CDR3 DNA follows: TGTGCCAGCAGCGGTTTGGGGGTTCGCACAGATACGCAGTATTTT. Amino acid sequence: CASSGLGVRTDTQYF. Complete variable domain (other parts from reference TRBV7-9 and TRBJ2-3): DTGVSQNPRHKITKRGQNVTFRCDPISEHNRLYWYRQTLGQGPEFLTYFQNEAQLEKSRLLSDRFSAERPKGSFSTLEIQRTEQGDSAMYLCASSGLGVRTDTQYFGPGTRLTVL.

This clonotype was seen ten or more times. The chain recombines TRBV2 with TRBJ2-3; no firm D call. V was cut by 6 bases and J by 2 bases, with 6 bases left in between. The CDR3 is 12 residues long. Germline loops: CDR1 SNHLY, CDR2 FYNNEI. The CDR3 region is CASRIDTDTQYF. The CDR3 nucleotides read TGTGCCAGCAGGATAGACACAGATACGCAGTATTTT.

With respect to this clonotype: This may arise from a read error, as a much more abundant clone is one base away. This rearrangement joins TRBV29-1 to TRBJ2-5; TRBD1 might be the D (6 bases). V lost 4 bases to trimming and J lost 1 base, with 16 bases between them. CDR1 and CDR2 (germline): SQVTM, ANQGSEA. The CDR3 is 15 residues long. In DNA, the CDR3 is TGCAGCGTTGTCCGGCAGGGGATTCCCCAAGAGACCCAGTACTTC. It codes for CSVVRQGIPQETQYF.

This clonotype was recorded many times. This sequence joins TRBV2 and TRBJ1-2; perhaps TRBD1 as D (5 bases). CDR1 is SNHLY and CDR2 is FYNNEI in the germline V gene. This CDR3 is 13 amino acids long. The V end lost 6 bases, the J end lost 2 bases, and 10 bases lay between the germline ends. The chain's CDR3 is CASRQDPNYGYTF. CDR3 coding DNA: TGTGCCAGCAGACAGGACCCGAACTATGGCTACACCTTC.

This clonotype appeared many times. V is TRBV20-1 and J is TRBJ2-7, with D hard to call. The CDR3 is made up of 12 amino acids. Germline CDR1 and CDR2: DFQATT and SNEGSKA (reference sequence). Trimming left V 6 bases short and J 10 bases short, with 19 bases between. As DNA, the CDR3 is TGCAGTGCCATCTCGGGCTCCTTCGGTCAGTACTTC. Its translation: CSAISGSFGQYF.

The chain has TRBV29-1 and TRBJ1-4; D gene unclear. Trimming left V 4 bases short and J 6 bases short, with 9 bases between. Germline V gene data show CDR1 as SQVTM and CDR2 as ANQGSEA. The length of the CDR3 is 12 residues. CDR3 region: CSVGQQDEKLFF. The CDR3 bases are TGCAGCGTTGGCCAGCAAGATGAAAAACTGTTTTTT.

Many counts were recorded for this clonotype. The CDR3 DNA is TGTGCCAGCAGCGCCGTCCCGGGACATCTCTACGAGCAGTACTTC. It specifies CASSAVPGHLYEQYF. The chain recombines TRBV7-9 with TRBJ2-7, with a possible D match to TRBD1 (6 bases). V gave up 5 bases and J gave up 3 bases, with 17 bases separating them. This CDR3 has 15 amino acids. Germline V gene data show CDR1 as SEHNR and CDR2 as FQNEAQ (reference sequence). Drawing the rest from reference TRBV7-9 and TRBJ2-7, the complete variable domain is DTGVSQNPRHKITKRGQNVTFRCDPISEHNRLYWYRQTLGQGPEFLTYFQNEAQLEKSRLLSDRFSAERPKGSFSTLEIQRTEQGDSAMYLCASSAVPGHLYEQYFGPGTRLTVT.

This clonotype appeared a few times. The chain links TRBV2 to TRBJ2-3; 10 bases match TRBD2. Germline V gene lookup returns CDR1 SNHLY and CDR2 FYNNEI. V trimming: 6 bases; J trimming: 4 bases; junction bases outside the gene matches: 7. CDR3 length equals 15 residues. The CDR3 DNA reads TGTGCCAGCAGCTATCGAGCGGGAGGGCCAGATACGCAGTATTTT. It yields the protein CASSYRAGGPDTQYF. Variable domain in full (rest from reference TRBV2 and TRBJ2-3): EPEVTQTPSHQVTQMGQEVILRCVPISNHLYFYWYRQILGQKVEFLVSFYNNEISEKSEIFDDQFSVERPDGSNFTLKIRSTKLEDSAMYFCASSYRAGGPDTQYFGPGTRLTVL.

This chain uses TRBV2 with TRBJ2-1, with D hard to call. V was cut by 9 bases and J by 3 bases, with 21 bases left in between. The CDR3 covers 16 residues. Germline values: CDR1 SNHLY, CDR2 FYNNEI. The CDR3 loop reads CARARPPGRLYNEQFF. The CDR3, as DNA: TGTGCCAGGGCTAGGCCCCCCGGCCGACTCTACAATGAGCAGTTCTTC.

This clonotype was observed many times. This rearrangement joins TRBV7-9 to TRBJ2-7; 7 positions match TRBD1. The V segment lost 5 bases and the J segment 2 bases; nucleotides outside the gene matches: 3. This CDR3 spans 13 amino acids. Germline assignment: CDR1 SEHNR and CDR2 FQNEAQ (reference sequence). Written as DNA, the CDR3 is TGTGCCAGCAGCGACAGGGCAGCCTACGAGCAGTACTTC. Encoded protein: CASSDRAAYEQYF.

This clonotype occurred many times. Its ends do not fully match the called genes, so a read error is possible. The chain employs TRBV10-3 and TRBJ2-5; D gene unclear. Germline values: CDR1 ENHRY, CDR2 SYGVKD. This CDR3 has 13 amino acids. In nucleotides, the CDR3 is TGTGCCTCCCAGGAGCAACGTCAAGGGACCCAGTACTTC. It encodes CASQEQRQGTQYF.

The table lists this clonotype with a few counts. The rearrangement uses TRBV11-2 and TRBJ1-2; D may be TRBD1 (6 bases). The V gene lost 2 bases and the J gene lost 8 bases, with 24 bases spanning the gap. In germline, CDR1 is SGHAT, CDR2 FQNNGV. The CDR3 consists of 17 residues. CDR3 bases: TGTGCCAGCAGCTTATTTGGGGGGCTTTCAGCCCTTATAGGCTACACCTTC. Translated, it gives CASSLFGGLSALIGYTF.

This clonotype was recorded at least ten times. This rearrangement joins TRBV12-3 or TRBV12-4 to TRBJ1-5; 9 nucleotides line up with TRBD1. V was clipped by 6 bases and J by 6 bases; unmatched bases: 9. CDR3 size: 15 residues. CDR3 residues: CASSPGGQGGQPQHF. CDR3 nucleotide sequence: TGTGCCAGCAGCCCGGGGGGACAGGGAGGTCAGCCCCAGCATTTT.

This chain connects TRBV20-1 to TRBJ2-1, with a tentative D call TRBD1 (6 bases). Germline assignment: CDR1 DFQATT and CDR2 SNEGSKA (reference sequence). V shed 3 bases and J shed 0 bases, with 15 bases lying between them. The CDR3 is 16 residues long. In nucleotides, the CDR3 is TGCAGTGCTAGGGGCCTCCGAGGGGGCTCCTACAATGAGCAGTTCTTC. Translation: CSARGLRGGSYNEQFF.